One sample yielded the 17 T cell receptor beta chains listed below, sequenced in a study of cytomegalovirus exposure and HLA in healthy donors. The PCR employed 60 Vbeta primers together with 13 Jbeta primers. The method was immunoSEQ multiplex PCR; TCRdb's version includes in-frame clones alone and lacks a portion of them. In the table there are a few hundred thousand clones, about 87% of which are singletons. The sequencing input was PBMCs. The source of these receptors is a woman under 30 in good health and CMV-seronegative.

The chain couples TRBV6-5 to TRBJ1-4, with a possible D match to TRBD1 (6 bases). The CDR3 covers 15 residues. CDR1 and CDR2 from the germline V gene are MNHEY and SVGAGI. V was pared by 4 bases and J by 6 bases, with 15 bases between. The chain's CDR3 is CASSSRGGEDEKLFF. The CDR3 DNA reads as TGTGCCAGCAGTTCGAGGGGGGGCGAGGATGAAAAACTGTTTTTT.

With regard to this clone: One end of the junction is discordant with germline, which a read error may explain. CDR3 in DNA: TGCGCCAGCAGCCCCCTCGGATACAGGGGATATTCAACCCTCCACTTT. Its protein is CASSPLGYRGYSTLHF. The gene calls are TRBV4-1 and TRBJ1-6; 7 bases are a match to TRBD1. Germline CDR1 MGHRA, CDR2 YSYEKL. The CDR3 is 16 amino acids.

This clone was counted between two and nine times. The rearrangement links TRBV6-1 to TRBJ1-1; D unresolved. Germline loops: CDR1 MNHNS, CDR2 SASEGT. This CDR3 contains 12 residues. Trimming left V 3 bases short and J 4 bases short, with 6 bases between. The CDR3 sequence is CASSERATEAFF. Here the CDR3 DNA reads TGTGCCAGCAGTGAGAGAGCCACTGAAGCTTTCTTT.

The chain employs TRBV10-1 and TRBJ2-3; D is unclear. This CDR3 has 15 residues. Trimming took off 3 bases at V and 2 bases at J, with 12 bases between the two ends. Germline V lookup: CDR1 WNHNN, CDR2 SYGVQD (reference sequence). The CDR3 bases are TGCGCCAGCAGTGAAAGTCGAGGTCACACAGATACGCAGTATTTT. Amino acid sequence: CASSESRGHTDTQYF.

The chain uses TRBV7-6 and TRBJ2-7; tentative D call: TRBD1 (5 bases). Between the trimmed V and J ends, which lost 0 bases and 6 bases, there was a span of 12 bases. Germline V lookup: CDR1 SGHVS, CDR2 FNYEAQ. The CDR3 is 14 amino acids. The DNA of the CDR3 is TGTGCCAGCAGCTTAGCGGGGCAGGGCAGCGAGCAGTACTTC. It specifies CASSLAGQGSEQYF.

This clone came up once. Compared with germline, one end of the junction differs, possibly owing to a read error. As DNA, the CDR3 is TGTTCCAGCAGCCCTATTTGGGACAGGGACTCCTACGAGCAGTACTTC. Translation: CSSSPIWDRDSYEQYF. J is TRBJ2-7 and V is TRBV7-9, with 9 positions matching TRBD1. CDR1 is SEHNR and CDR2 is FQNEAQ in the germline V gene (reference sequence). CDR3 length: 16 amino acids.

In DNA, the CDR3 is TGTGCCAGCAGCTTAGAAGCCGATAGCAATCAGCCCCAGCATTTT. Its protein is CASSLEADSNQPQHF. V gene TRBV11-2 combines with J gene TRBJ1-5; D gene ambiguous. Between the trimmed V and J ends, which lost 0 bases and 0 bases, there was a span of 6 bases. The CDR3 covers 15 residues. Germline-derived CDR1 and CDR2 are SGHAT and FQNNGV. Variable domain in full (rest from reference TRBV11-2 and TRBJ1-5): EAGVAQSPRYKIIEKRQSVAFWCNPISGHATLYWYQQILGQGPKLLIQFQNNGVVDDSQLPKDRFSAERLKGVDSTLKIQPAKLEDSAVYLCASSLEADSNQPQHFGDGTRLSIL.

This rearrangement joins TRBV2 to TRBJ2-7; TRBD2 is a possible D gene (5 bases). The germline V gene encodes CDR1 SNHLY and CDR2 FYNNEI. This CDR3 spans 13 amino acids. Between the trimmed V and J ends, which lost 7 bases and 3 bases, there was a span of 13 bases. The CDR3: CASKNDGIYEQYF. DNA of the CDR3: TGTGCCAGCAAAAATGACGGGATCTACGAGCAGTACTTC. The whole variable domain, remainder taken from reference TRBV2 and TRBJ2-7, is EPEVTQTPSHQVTQMGQEVILRCVPISNHLYFYWYRQILGQKVEFLVSFYNNEISEKSEIFDDQFSVERPDGSNFTLKIRSTKLEDSAMYFCASKNDGIYEQYFGPGTRLTVT.

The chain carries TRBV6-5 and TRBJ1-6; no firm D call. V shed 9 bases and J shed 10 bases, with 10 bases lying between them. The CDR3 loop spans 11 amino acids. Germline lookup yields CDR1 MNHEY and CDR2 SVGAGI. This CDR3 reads CARNRISPLHF. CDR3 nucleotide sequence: TGTGCCAGAAATAGAATCTCACCCCTCCACTTT.

This chain's CDR3 is CASSLQGEGQPQHF. The DNA of the CDR3 is TGCGCCAGCAGCTTACAGGGCGAGGGTCAGCCCCAGCATTTT. V usage is TRBV5-1 and J usage is TRBJ1-5, with D possibly TRBD1 on 6 matching bases. Germline CDR1 SGHRS, CDR2 YFSETQ. The length of the CDR3 is 14 residues. V shed 2 bases and J shed 6 bases, with 12 bases lying between them.

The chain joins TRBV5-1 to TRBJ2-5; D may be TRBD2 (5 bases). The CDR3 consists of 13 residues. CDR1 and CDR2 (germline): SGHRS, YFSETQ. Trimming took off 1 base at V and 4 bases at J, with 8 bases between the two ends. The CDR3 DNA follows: TGCGCCAGCAGCTTGCCGGGAAGAGAGACCCAGTACTTC. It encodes CASSLPGRETQYF.

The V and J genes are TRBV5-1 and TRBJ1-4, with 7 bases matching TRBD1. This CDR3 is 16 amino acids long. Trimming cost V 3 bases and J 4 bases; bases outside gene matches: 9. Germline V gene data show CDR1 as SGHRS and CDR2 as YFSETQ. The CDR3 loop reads CASSSHDRAGNEKLFF. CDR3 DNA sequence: TGCGCCAGCAGCTCACATGACAGGGCGGGTAATGAAAAACTGTTTTTT.

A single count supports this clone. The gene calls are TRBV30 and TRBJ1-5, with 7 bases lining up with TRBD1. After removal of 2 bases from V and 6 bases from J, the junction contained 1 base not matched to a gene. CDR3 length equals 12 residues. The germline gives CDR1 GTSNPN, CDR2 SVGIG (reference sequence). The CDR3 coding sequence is TGTGCCTGGAGTAAGGGGGCTCAGCCCCAGCATTTT. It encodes CAWSKGAQPQHF.

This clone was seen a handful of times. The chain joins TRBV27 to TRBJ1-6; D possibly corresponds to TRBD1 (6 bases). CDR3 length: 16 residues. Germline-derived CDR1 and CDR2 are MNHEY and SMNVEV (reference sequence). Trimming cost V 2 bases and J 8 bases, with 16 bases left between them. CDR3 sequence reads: CASSLRGAQDYSPLHF. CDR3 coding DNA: TGTGCCAGCAGTTTACGGGGGGCGCAGGATTATTCACCCCTCCACTTT.

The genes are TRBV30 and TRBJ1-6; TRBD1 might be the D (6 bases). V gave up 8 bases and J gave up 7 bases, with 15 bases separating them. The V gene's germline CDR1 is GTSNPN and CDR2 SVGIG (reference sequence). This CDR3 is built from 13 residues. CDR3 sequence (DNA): TGTGCCGGGGGCGGGCACCTCAATTCACCCCTCCACTTT. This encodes CAGGGHLNSPLHF.

Here the CDR3 DNA reads TGTGCCTGGAGATCGGGACAGGGAGGCGATACGCAGTATTTT. This encodes CAWRSGQGGDTQYF. The gene calls are TRBV30 and TRBJ2-3, with 9 bases aligning to TRBD1. Germline-derived CDR1 and CDR2 are GTSNPN and SVGIG (reference sequence). The CDR3 extends over 14 amino acids. V lost 3 bases and J lost 6; bases outside the gene matches: 7.

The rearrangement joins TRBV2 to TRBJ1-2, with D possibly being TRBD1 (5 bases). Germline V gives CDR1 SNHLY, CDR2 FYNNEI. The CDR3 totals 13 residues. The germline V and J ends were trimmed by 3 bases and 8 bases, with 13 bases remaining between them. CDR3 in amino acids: CASSDRGIEGYTF. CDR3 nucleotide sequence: TGTGCCAGCAGTGACCGGGGGATAGAAGGCTACACCTTC.